This TCR beta chain was captured by sequencing in a study of beta chain features in type 1 diabetes. CD4+ cells of the naive, central memory, regulatory and stem cell-like memory types were sorted via CD45RO/CCR7/CD25/CD127/CD95/CD27. Populations obtained by sorting all exceeded 95% purity. Concerning this clone: The antigen is not known.

Trimming removed 4 bases at V and 15 bases at J, with 22 bases between. CDR3 length: 14 amino acids. Germline V gives CDR1 MDHEN, CDR2 SYDVKM. Whole-study findings and limits: Shorter TCRB CDR3s, moderately but significantly so, marked every one of the four CD4+ subsets in Type 1 diabetes patients. Diminished insertions and augmented deletions at VDJ junctions characterized type 1 diabetes patients.

Every bit of the isolated RNA underwent reverse transcription, so sequencing read expressed TCRB transcripts. The method was immunoSEQ multiplex PCR; TCRdb's version includes in-frame clones alone and lacks a portion of them. The sample has 200,000 to 250,000 clones, 11% to 15% seen once. The source material was naive CD4+ T cells from blood. The chain is built from TRBV28 and TRBJ2-4, with D possibly TRBD1 on 6 matching bases. The TCR comes from a young man with type 1 diabetes. CDR3 loop: CASSSKGSRDKGYF. The CDR3 bases are TGTGCCAGCAGTTCCAAGGGTTCCCGGGACAAAGGGTACTTC.